The clone carrying this T cell receptor beta chain was detected once. What it recognizes is unknown. The germline CDR1 and CDR2 sequences are SGHNT and YENEEA. The CDR3 length is 14 residues. Trimming removed 2 bases from V and 0 bases from J, with 7 bases in between. Method: immunoSEQ multiplex PCR; TCRdb's copy keeps in-frame clones and lacks some. The sample lists about 55,000 clones, about 87% occurring once. These data originate in a study of T cell responses to AZD1222 COVID-19 vaccine. About the research overall: Some second doses came at about 4 weeks and others at about 12 weeks; these were pooled. General study points: White British ancestry dominated among donors, who included more females, and clonal diversity was possibly underestimated. CD4 TCRs covered the whole spike, strongest at regions 160-218 and 743-854.

Sequenced here: peripheral blood, sampled on day 0 of AZD1222 vaccination. The gene calls are TRBV11-3 and TRBJ2-5; possibly TRBD1 for D (5 bases). The clonotype comes from an adult in good health. The CDR3 here is CASSLFRDQETQYF. CDR3 DNA: TGTGCCAGCAGCTTATTCAGGGACCAAGAGACCCAGTACTTC.